The 16 T cell receptor beta chains in this list originate from one sample, sequenced in a study of cytomegalovirus exposure and HLA in healthy donors. The study ran its PCR with 60 Vbeta and 13 Jbeta primers. The data were produced by immunoSEQ multiplex PCR, yet TCRdb's version contains in-frame clones alone and is incomplete. The sample includes approximately 100,000 clones, 65% to 80% of them seen just once. Source material: PBMCs. These receptors were taken from a woman aged 18-35 years in good health and CMV-seropositive.

The gene calls are TRBV11-2 and TRBJ2-1, with TRBD1 matching over 9 bases. Germline V gene sequence: CDR1 SGHAT, CDR2 FQNNGV. The CDR3 covers 15 residues. The trim removed 5 bases at V and 8 bases at J, leaving 10 bases unmatched. The CDR3 sequence is CASSTHRGQADEQFF. The CDR3 DNA reads as TGTGCCAGCAGCACGCACAGGGGGCAAGCGGATGAGCAGTTCTTC.

The chain combines TRBV7-2 with TRBJ2-1; D is perhaps TRBD2 (6 bases). Trimming took off 0 bases at V and 11 bases at J, with 20 bases between the two ends. The CDR3 is made up of 16 amino acids. Germline V lookup: CDR1 SGHTA, CDR2 FQGNSA. The CDR3 DNA follows: TGTGCCAGCAGCTTAGCGCATGGTTTAGGCGGGATCAAGCAGTTCTTC. It specifies CASSLAHGLGGIKQFF.

This chain connects TRBV28 to TRBJ2-7, with unresolved D. V was clipped by 8 bases and J by 2 bases, with 7 bases between them. Per the germline V gene, CDR1 is MDHEN and CDR2 is SYDVKM. This CDR3 is 11 amino acids long. The CDR3 reads CASAGPYEQYF. Written as DNA, the CDR3 is TGTGCCAGCGCAGGTCCCTACGAGCAGTACTTC.

This clone was counted between two and nine times. The V and J genes are TRBV10-3 and TRBJ1-5; D remains unclear. The CDR3 is 15 amino acids. V lost 0 bases, J lost 0 bases, and 6 bases lay in between. In germline, CDR1 is ENHRY, CDR2 SYGVKD. CDR3: CAISESEYSNQPQHF. The CDR3 DNA is TGTGCCATCAGTGAGTCGGAGTATAGCAATCAGCCCCAGCATTTT.

The V call is TRBV7-9, the J call TRBJ1-3; D is ambiguous. Germline assignment: CDR1 SEHNR and CDR2 FQNEAQ (reference sequence). V lost 4 bases and J 0 bases, leaving 13 bases between the germline ends. This CDR3 is 16 amino acids long. CDR3 residues: CASSSPSGYSGNTIYF. CDR3 bases: TGTGCCAGCAGCTCCCCGTCAGGCTACTCTGGAAACACCATATATTTT.

This clone was detected only a few times. The chain has TRBV5-5 and TRBJ2-3; 9 bases align to TRBD2. Germline loops: CDR1 SGHKS, CDR2 YYEKEE (reference sequence). Trimming at V came to 2 bases and at J to 0 bases, leaving 4 bases not matched to a gene. The CDR3 contains 16 residues. CDR3 sequence reads: CASSLQAGGSTDTQYF. The CDR3 DNA sequence: TGTGCCAGCAGCTTACAGGCGGGAGGGAGCACAGATACGCAGTATTTT.

The rearrangement uses TRBV5-1 and TRBJ2-5; TRBD2 might be the D (5 bases). This CDR3 spans 17 amino acids. Trimming took 4 bases from V and 4 from J, leaving 23 bases between them. Germline V gene data show CDR1 as SGHRS and CDR2 as YFSETQ. CDR3: CASSPNAGLPGGETQYF. The CDR3 nucleotides read TGCGCCAGCAGCCCGAACGCCGGACTCCCGGGCGGAGAGACCCAGTACTTC.

V gene TRBV7-9 combines with J gene TRBJ1-1, with 8 bases aligning to TRBD1. The V gene end was trimmed by 3 bases and the J gene end by 3 bases; junction bases not matched to a gene: 15. This CDR3 region has 18 residues. Germline values: CDR1 SEHNR, CDR2 FQNEAQ (reference sequence). CDR3 DNA sequence: TGTGCCAGCAGCTTGAATGCAGGGGGCGTTTCGAGGTACACTGAAGCTTTCTTT. Translated: CASSLNAGGVSRYTEAFF.

The chain recombines TRBV5-1 with TRBJ2-7; 8 nucleotides agree with TRBD2. The V segment lost 2 bases and the J segment 2 bases; nucleotides outside the gene matches: 3. Germline CDR1 SGHRS, CDR2 YFSETQ. CDR3 size: 14 residues. The CDR3 spells CASSLLADTYEQYF. In DNA, the CDR3 is TGCGCCAGCAGCTTACTAGCGGATACCTACGAGCAGTACTTC. The whole variable domain, filled in from reference TRBV5-1 and TRBJ2-7, reads KAGVTQTPRYLIKTRGQQVTLSCSPISGHRSVSWYQQTPGQGLQFLFEYFSETQRNKGNFPGRFSGRQFSNSRSEMNVSTLELGDSALYLCASSLLADTYEQYFGPGTRLTVT.

Here the CDR3 DNA reads TGTGCCAGCAGCCCCGGGACAGGGGCCTACGAGCAGTACTTC. Its protein is CASSPGTGAYEQYF. The chain is built from TRBV5-4 and TRBJ2-7; 10 bases agree with TRBD1. V was pared by 4 bases and J by 2 bases, with 3 bases of the junction left unmatched. Germline CDR1 SGHNT, CDR2 YYREEE (reference sequence). This CDR3 comprises 14 residues.

J is TRBJ2-7 and V is TRBV4-3; maybe TRBD2 (6 bases). Germline loops: CDR1 LGHNA, CDR2 YSLEER. V lost 4 bases and J 4 bases, leaving 14 bases between the germline ends. The CDR3 loop spans 14 amino acids. The CDR3 coding sequence is TGCGCCAGCAGCCGGAGGGCATTGGGGTACGAGCAGTACTTC. Translation: CASSRRALGYEQYF.

J is TRBJ2-7 and V is TRBV19, with D possibly being TRBD2 (6 bases). The CDR3 spans 16 residues. The germline V gene has CDR1 LNHDA and CDR2 SQIVND (reference sequence). Trimming took off 5 bases at V and 3 bases at J, with 20 bases between the two ends. The CDR3 reads CASSPPAGLGIYEQYF. For the CDR3, the DNA is TGTGCCAGTAGTCCCCCCGCGGGACTCGGAATCTACGAGCAGTACTTC.

This chain joins TRBV27 and TRBJ1-2, with D possibly matching TRBD1 (6 bases). CDR1 is MNHEY and CDR2 is SMNVEV in the germline V gene (reference sequence). Trimming removed 7 bases at V and 8 bases at J, with 20 bases between. There are 14 residues in the CDR3. Here the CDR3 reads CASTGSRGKRGYTF. The CDR3 nucleotides read TGTGCCAGCACTGGATCCAGGGGAAAGCGGGGCTACACCTTC.

For this clone: The sample has other DNA sequences that encode this CDR3 too. The genes are TRBV5-4 and TRBJ2-3; 11 bases fit TRBD2. J was trimmed by 2 bases and V by 0 bases; bases with no gene match: 2. Germline V gives CDR1 SGHNT, CDR2 YYREEE (reference sequence). CDR3 length: 16 amino acids. CDR3 sequence (DNA): TGTGCCAGCAGCTTGGGACTAGCGGGATCCACAGATACGCAGTATTTT. It codes for CASSLGLAGSTDTQYF.

The V gene is TRBV27, the J gene TRBJ1-6, with 7 positions matching TRBD1. V lost 7 bases to trimming and J lost 1 base; unmatched junction nucleotides: 10. Germline loops: CDR1 MNHEY, CDR2 SMNVEV (reference sequence). The CDR3 length is 17 residues. This chain's CDR3 is CASTPLQGRSYNSPLHF. The CDR3 DNA follows: TGTGCCAGCACCCCCCTACAGGGGAGATCCTATAATTCACCCCTCCACTTT.

This sequence joins TRBV6-6 and TRBJ1-1; 7 bases align to TRBD1. CDR1 and CDR2 (germline): MNHNY, SVGAGI (reference sequence). V was pared by 8 bases and J by 4 bases, with 1 base of the junction left unmatched. The CDR3 has 11 amino acids. CDR3: CASDRATEAFF. CDR3 nucleotides: TGTGCCAGCGACAGGGCCACTGAAGCTTTCTTT.